This T cell receptor (beta chain) is drawn from a study of human T cells and chemical hapten exposure. Background on the study: A roughly 2 cm by roughly 2 cm inner upper arm patch received 2% DPC for sensitization. Diagnoses of alopecia areata, totalis or universalis occurred in mostly female patients. Points from the study as a whole: Counts of TCRs above 1 in 1000 frequency stayed unchanged with DPC sensitization.

This clonotype was seen only a few times. Its antigen is as yet unknown. The library attached unique molecular identifiers to individual cDNA molecules. In TCRdb, the RACE reads were re-called with MiXCR into one record per CDR3 protein. The repertoire holds fewer than 55,000 distinct CDR3 sequences, with 9.9% as singletons. Documented time point: patch test 3, about 24 weeks after DPC sensitization. The sample's treatment: therapeutic diphenylcyclopropenone sensitization with weekly scalp DPC. V trimming: 4 bases; J trimming: 6 bases; junction bases outside the gene matches: 10. CDR1 and CDR2 from the germline V gene are MNHEY and SVGEGT. The CDR3 spans 15 residues.

The TCR comes from a woman aged 40 to 50 with alopecia areata. Some clones in this sample may be carry-over from other donors' samples. The sequencing used whole blood, collected in connection with sensitization to the hapten diphenylcyclopropenone (DPC). The chain is built from TRBV6-2 or TRBV6-3 and TRBJ2-3; 7 positions agree with TRBD2. The CDR3 protein is CASSSQGAGEDTQYF. CDR3 nucleotide sequence: TGTGCCAGCAGTTCCCAAGGGGCGGGAGAGGATACGCAGTATTTT.